This TCR beta chain originates from a study of PD-1 blockade in classical Hodgkin lymphoma. Data came from immunoSEQ multiplex PCR; TCRdb stores just in-frame clones and leaves some out. The data contain about 100,000 clones, approximately 90% of them singletons. In its sample, this clone was seen a few times. Germline-derived CDR1 and CDR2 are MNHEY and SVGAGI. Between the trimmed V and J ends, which lost 6 bases and 1 base, there was a span of 7 bases. This CDR3 comprises 13 residues. Relapses following autologous stem cell transplantation were seen in all patients, with brentuximab vedotin exposure varying.

The chain joins TRBV6-5 to TRBJ1-5, with unresolved D. Sample: peripheral blood mononuclear cells (PBMCs), taken before the second cycle of nivolumab. This receptor was identified in a human donor with classical Hodgkin lymphoma. CDR3 DNA: TGTGCCAGCAGCCTAGACAGCAATCAGCCCCAGCATTTT. The encoded protein is CASSLDSNQPQHF.